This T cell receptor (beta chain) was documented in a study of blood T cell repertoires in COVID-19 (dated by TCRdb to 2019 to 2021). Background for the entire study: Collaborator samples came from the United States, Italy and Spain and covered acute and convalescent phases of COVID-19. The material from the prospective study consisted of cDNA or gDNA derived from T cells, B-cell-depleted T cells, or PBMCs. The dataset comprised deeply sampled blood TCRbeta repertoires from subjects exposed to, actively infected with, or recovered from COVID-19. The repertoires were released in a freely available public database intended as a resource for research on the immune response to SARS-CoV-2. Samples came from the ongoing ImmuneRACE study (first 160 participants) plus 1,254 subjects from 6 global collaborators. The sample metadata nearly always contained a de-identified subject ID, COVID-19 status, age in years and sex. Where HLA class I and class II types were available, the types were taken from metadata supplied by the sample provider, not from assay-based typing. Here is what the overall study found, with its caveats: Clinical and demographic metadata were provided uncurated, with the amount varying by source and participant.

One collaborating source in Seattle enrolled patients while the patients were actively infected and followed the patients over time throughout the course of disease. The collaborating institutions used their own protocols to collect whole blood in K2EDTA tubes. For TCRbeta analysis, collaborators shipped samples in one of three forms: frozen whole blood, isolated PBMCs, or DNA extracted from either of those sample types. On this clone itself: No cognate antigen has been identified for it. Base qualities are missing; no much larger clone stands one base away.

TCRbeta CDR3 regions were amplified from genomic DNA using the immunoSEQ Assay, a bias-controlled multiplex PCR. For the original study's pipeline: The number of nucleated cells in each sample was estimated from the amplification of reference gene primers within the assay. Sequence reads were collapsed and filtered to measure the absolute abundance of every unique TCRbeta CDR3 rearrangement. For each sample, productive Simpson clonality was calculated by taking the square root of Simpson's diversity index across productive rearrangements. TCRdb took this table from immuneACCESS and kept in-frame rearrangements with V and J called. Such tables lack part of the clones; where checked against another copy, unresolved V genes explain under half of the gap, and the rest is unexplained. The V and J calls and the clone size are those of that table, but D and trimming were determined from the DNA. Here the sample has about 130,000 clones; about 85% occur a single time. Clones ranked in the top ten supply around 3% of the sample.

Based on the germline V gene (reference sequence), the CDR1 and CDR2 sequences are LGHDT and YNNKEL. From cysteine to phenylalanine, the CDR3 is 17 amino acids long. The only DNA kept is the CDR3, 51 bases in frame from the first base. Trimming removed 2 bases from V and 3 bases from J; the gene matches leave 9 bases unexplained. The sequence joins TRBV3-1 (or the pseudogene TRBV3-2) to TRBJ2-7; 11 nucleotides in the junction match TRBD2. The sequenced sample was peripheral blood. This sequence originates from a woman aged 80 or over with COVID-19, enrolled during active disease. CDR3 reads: CASSQLSLSGRGYEQYF. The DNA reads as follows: TGTGCCAGCAGCCAACTTTCCCTTAGCGGGAGGGGCTACGAGCAGTACTTC.